Listed here are 20 T cell receptor beta chains from one sample, sequenced in a study of CD8+ T cells in alopecia areata. cDNA prepared by RNA extraction and subsequent reverse transcription served as the template for sequencing. The data were produced by immunoSEQ multiplex PCR, yet TCRdb's version contains in-frame clones alone and is incomplete. Among some 200,000 clones listed, 55% to 75% were seen once. As for treatment: oral pan-JAK inhibitor, 5-10 mg twice daily. The sample was CD4+ T cells sorted from blood, taken at week 24, from a patient treated with tofacitinib. The receptor source for this set is a human donor with alopecia areata.

The V gene is TRBV30, the J gene TRBJ2-7; maybe TRBD1 (5 bases). With 0 bases removed from V and 12 bases from J, the gap between germline ends came to 15 bases. Looked up from germline, CDR1 is GTSNPN and CDR2 is SVGIG (reference sequence). The CDR3 is 12 amino acids. The CDR3: CAWSVQGIPGYF. As DNA, the CDR3 is TGTGCCTGGAGTGTTCAGGGTATTCCAGGGTACTTC.

This clone came up a few times. The J gene is TRBJ2-3, the V gene TRBV29-1, with TRBD1 identical over 9 bases. There are 16 residues in the CDR3. The V gene end was trimmed by 0 bases and the J gene end by 2 bases; junction bases not matched to a gene: 6. Germline CDR1 is SQVTM and CDR2 is ANQGSEA. The CDR3 DNA is TGCAGCGTTGAAGATCTCGGACAGGGGACCACAGATACGCAGTATTTT. Residues: CSVEDLGQGTTDTQYF.

This chain uses TRBV7-2 with TRBJ2-4; the match to TRBD2 covers 7 bases. Losses at the gene ends were 5 bases for V and 6 bases for J; bases not matched to a gene: 7. Germline V gene sequence: CDR1 SGHTA, CDR2 FQGNSA. CDR3 length: 14 amino acids. The CDR3 loop reads CASSPGTGGNIQYF. The DNA for the CDR3 is TGTGCCAGCAGCCCCGGGACGGGGGGAAACATTCAGTACTTC.

CDR3 in amino acids: CASRTPGRTDTQYF. DNA for the CDR3: TGTGCCAGCAGAACCCCGGGACGGACAGATACGCAGTATTTT. The genes are TRBV6-5 and TRBJ2-3, with D perhaps given as TRBD1 or TRBD2 (5 bases each). The CDR3 spans 14 residues. V was trimmed by 6 bases and J by 3 bases, leaving 13 bases between them. Germline V CDR1 and CDR2: MNHEY, SVGAGI.

This clone was counted between two and nine times. V is TRBV9 and J is TRBJ1-3, with a weak D call TRBD1 (5 bases). Germline CDR1 and CDR2: SGDLS and YYNGEE. V gave up 0 bases and J gave up 4 bases, with 11 bases separating them. The CDR3 contains 15 residues. CDR3: CASSVVAGGGNTIYF. The CDR3 nucleotides are TGTGCCAGCAGCGTAGTCGCGGGGGGAGGAAACACCATATATTTT.

The J gene is TRBJ1-2, the V gene TRBV21-1; the table's D call, TRBD1, has no DNA check behind it. TRBV21-1 is a pseudogene. This CDR3 spans 13 amino acids. For the CDR3, the DNA is TGTGCCAGCACCCGGACAGGGAAGACTGGCTACACCTTC. Protein: CASTRTGKTGYTF.

A few counts support this clone. This chain uses TRBV2 with TRBJ2-2; 9 nucleotides line up with TRBD1. Germline CDR1 reads SNHLY; CDR2 reads FYNNEI. The CDR3 extends over 15 amino acids. After removal of 9 bases from V and 1 base from J, the junction contained 6 bases not matched to a gene. The CDR3 DNA reads as TGTGCCAGTGGCGGACAGGGGATGAACACCGGGGAGCTGTTTTTT. Protein: CASGGQGMNTGELFF.

V usage is TRBV5-6 and J usage is TRBJ2-7; the match to TRBD1 covers 7 bases. The CDR3 is 19 amino acids. The trim removed 4 bases at V and 3 bases at J, leaving 22 bases unmatched. Germline CDR1 reads SGHDT; CDR2 reads YYEEEE. The CDR3 DNA sequence: TGTGCCAGCAGCCCCCGAAGGGACAGATATTCGACCGGACACTACGAGCAGTACTTC. Its translation: CASSPRRDRYSTGHYEQYF.

The chain combines TRBV7-8 with TRBJ2-1, with TRBD2 matching over 9 bases. This CDR3 has 15 residues. Germline V lookup: CDR1 SGHVS, CDR2 FQNEAQ. Trimming removed 3 bases from V and 4 bases from J; junction bases left unmatched: 4. The CDR3 nucleotides are TGTGCCAGCAGCTTTAGCGGGGGTCTATACAATGAGCAGTTCTTC. This sequence encodes CASSFSGGLYNEQFF.

This clone was detected a few times. The CDR3 DNA is TGTGCCAGCAGCGTCGGCAGAAGTAATGAAAAACTGTTTTTT. Encoded protein: CASSVGRSNEKLFF. This chain links TRBV9 with TRBJ1-4; no clear D gene. Trimming took off 2 bases at V and 4 bases at J, with 9 bases between the two ends. Germline CDR1 is SGDLS and CDR2 is YYNGEE. The CDR3 has 14 amino acids.

V is TRBV19 and J is TRBJ2-5; TRBD1 matches 8 bases. Trimming removed 6 bases from V and 4 bases from J; junction bases left unmatched: 7. This CDR3 has 14 amino acids. CDR1 and CDR2 from the germline V gene are LNHDA and SQIVND (reference sequence). The CDR3 loop reads CASSDRGTGETQYF. CDR3 sequence (DNA): TGTGCCAGTAGCGACAGGGGAACCGGAGAGACCCAGTACTTC.

The chain joins TRBV30 to TRBJ1-3; D is perhaps TRBD1 (6 bases). The germline V gene encodes CDR1 GTSNPN and CDR2 SVGIG (reference sequence). The V and J ends lost 2 bases and 0 bases respectively, with 11 bases between them. CDR3 length: 15 amino acids. The CDR3 DNA follows: TGTGCCTGGAGTTACGGGGGGCACTCTGGAAACACCATATATTTT. It is translated as CAWSYGGHSGNTIYF.

The V call is TRBV6-5, the J call TRBJ2-3; possibly TRBD1 or TRBD2 for D (5 bases each). The CDR3 runs to 15 residues. V was clipped by 6 bases and J by 0 bases, with 13 bases between them. Looked up from germline, CDR1 is MNHEY and CDR2 is SVGAGI. The chain's CDR3 is CASRRSGPSTDTQYF. DNA of the CDR3: TGTGCCAGCAGGCGCTCGGGGCCTAGCACAGATACGCAGTATTTT.

The chain has TRBV29-1 and TRBJ2-7; D may be TRBD1 (6 bases). Per the germline V gene, CDR1 is SQVTM and CDR2 is ANQGSEA. The ends were cut back, 6 bases at V and 2 bases at J, with 14 bases in the middle. This CDR3 is 13 amino acids long. The CDR3 bases are TGCAGCGTGATTAGACAGGCTACCTACGAGCAGTACTTC. The encoded protein is CSVIRQATYEQYF.

V usage is TRBV27 and J usage is TRBJ1-2; 8 nucleotides line up with TRBD1. Trimming removed 8 bases from V and 6 bases from J; junction bases left unmatched: 11. This CDR3 has 14 amino acids. In germline, CDR1 is MNHEY, CDR2 SMNVEV (reference sequence). This CDR3 is CASHRTGTGDGYTF. The CDR3, as DNA: TGTGCCAGCCATCGAACCGGGACAGGCGATGGCTACACCTTC.

This clone was observed a few times. The CDR3 nucleotides read TGCGCCAGCAGCCCTAGGGGCGGGAACACAGATACGCAGTATTTT. It is translated as CASSPRGGNTDTQYF. The J gene is TRBJ2-3, the V gene TRBV4-1; tentative D call: TRBD2 (6 bases). The germline V gene encodes CDR1 MGHRA and CDR2 YSYEKL. The CDR3 length is 15 residues. V was trimmed by 4 bases and J by 2 bases, leaving 13 bases between them.

The sample holds one count of this clone. The chain links TRBV7-2 to TRBJ2-5; no clear D gene. CDR1 is SGHTA, CDR2 FQGNSA, per germline. This CDR3 spans 12 amino acids. Trimming shortened V by 2 bases and J by 1 base, and 2 bases separated the two germline ends. This chain's CDR3 is CASSLLQETQYF. CDR3 bases: TGTGCCAGCAGCTTACTCCAAGAGACCCAGTACTTC.

The table lists this clone with a count of one. CDR3 region: CASSLKGSPRKLFF. The CDR3 DNA reads as TGTGCCAGCAGCTTAAAGGGCAGTCCGAGGAAACTGTTTTTT. The J gene is TRBJ1-4, the V gene TRBV7-9; D ambiguous. The germline V gene encodes CDR1 SEHNR and CDR2 FQNEAQ (reference sequence). V lost 2 bases and J lost 11, with 15 bases in between. The CDR3 is made up of 14 amino acids.

This chain joins TRBV27 and TRBJ1-5; no firm D call. This CDR3 is 14 amino acids long. Per germline, CDR1 MNHEY and CDR2 SMNVEV (reference sequence). The V end lost 5 bases, the J end lost 6 bases, and 14 bases lay between the germline ends. CDR3 sequence: CASSVRAEGQPQHF. In nucleotides, the CDR3 is TGTGCCAGCAGTGTCCGGGCCGAGGGTCAGCCCCAGCATTTT.

J is TRBJ1-3 and V is TRBV29-1; no firm D call. Germline V gene sequence: CDR1 SQVTM, CDR2 ANQGSEA. The CDR3 runs to 11 residues. V lost 4 bases and J 8 bases, leaving 9 bases between the germline ends. CDR3 sequence (DNA): TGCAGCGTTGGGGCGGAGGACACCATATATTTT. Encoded protein: CSVGAEDTIYF.